Shown below are 15 T cell receptor beta chains from a single sample sequenced in a study of T cells in Graves' hyperthyroidism and ophthalmopathy. Amplification of TCR beta CDR3 regions used RNA as the template. In the first-round RT-PCR of the TCR CDR3, the HTBI primer set was used. TCRdb passed the multiplex PCR reads through MiXCR, listing each CDR3 protein once. Among about 570,000 distinct CDR3 sequences listed, roughly 46% were seen once. The sequenced material came from peripheral blood or thyroid tissue (not recorded which). The receptor source for this set is an adult woman with Graves' disease, either hyperthyroidism or ophthalmopathy (not recorded which).

This chain joins TRBV7-9 and TRBJ2-5; TRBD1 aligns across 8 bases. The DNA end is more similar to TRBJ2-7, so the J call may be wrong. Germline CDR1 reads SEHNR; CDR2 reads FQNEAQ (reference sequence). There are 14 residues in the CDR3. CDR3 in DNA: TGTGCCAGCAGCCTTTTCCAGGGGGCCGGCGAGCAGTACTTC. Its protein is CASSLFQGAGEQYF.

The chain couples TRBV29-1 to TRBJ1-5; maybe TRBD1 (6 bases). Germline values: CDR1 SQVTM, CDR2 ANQGSEA. This CDR3 has 12 residues. The CDR3 DNA follows: TGCAGTTTGTCAGGGGGCAATCAGCCCCAGCATTTT. This encodes CSLSGGNQPQHF.

CDR3 sequence (DNA): TGTGCCAGCAGCGTTGGGGGACAGGTCAGAGACAATGAGCAGTTCTTC. Translation gives CASSVGGQVRDNEQFF. The V call is TRBV9, the J call TRBJ2-1; 8 bases line up with TRBD1. CDR3 size: 16 residues. Trimming cost V 2 bases and J 5 bases; bases outside gene matches: 9. In germline, CDR1 is SGDLS, CDR2 YYNGEE. Variable domain in full (rest from reference TRBV9 and TRBJ2-1): DSGVTQTPKHLITATGQRVTLRCSPRSGDLSVYWYQQSLDQGLQFLIQYYNGEERAKGNILERFSAQQFPDLHSELNLSSLELGDSALYFCASSVGGQVRDNEQFFGPGTRLTVL.

At least ten counts were recorded for this clonotype. The V call is TRBV6-2 or TRBV6-3, the J call TRBJ2-7; a weak D match, TRBD1 (6 bases). The CDR3 is 13 residues long. The germline CDR1 and CDR2 sequences are MNHEY and SVGEGT. Trimming pared 5 bases from V and 2 bases from J, leaving 10 bases between. The CDR3 region is CASSVTGPYEQYF. CDR3 coding DNA: TGTGCCAGCAGTGTGACAGGACCCTACGAGCAGTACTTC.

This clonotype was picked up a small number of times. V and J are TRBV15 and TRBJ1-2; TRBD1 aligns across 7 bases. With 0 bases clipped from V and 2 bases from J, the junction kept 3 bases outside the gene matches. This CDR3 contains 15 residues. The germline V gene encodes CDR1 LNHNV and CDR2 YYDKDF (reference sequence). The CDR3 sequence is CATSRDATGNYGYTF. CDR3 DNA sequence: TGTGCCACCAGCAGAGATGCGACAGGGAACTATGGCTACACCTTC.

Regarding this clonotype: The junction does not match germline at one end; this may be a read error. This chain uses TRBV7-9 with TRBJ1-4; D possibly corresponds to TRBD1 (6 bases). Germline V gene data show CDR1 as SEHNR and CDR2 as FQNEAQ (reference sequence). CDR3 length: 13 amino acids. The CDR3, as DNA: TGTGCCAGCAGCTACGAGGGGGGTGAAGAACTGTTTTTT. Its protein is CASSYEGGEELFF.

The table lists this clonotype with many counts. The chain links TRBV20-1 to TRBJ1-5, with D perhaps matching TRBD1 (6 bases). V was pared by 1 base and J by 2 bases, with 9 bases between. Germline V gene lookup returns CDR1 DFQATT and CDR2 SNEGSKA (reference sequence). This CDR3 region has 14 residues. The CDR3 loop is CSARGGQGNQPQHF. DNA of the CDR3: TGCAGTGCTAGAGGGGGGCAGGGCAATCAGCCCCAGCATTTT.

The chain couples TRBV24-1 to TRBJ2-5, with 7 bases lining up with TRBD2. There are 14 residues in the CDR3. V lost 6 bases to trimming and J lost 1 base; unmatched junction nucleotides: 4. Germline V gene data show CDR1 as KGHDR and CDR2 as SFDVKD. For the CDR3, the DNA is TGTGCCACCAGTTCCTTAGCGGGCCAAGAGACCCAGTACTTC. Residues: CATSSLAGQETQYF.

The chain carries TRBV20-1 and TRBJ1-2, with a weak D call TRBD1 (6 bases). The V gene lost 6 bases and the J gene lost 7 bases, with 21 bases spanning the gap. Germline lookup yields CDR1 DFQATT and CDR2 SNEGSKA (reference sequence). The CDR3 length is 14 residues. This chain's CDR3 is CSAHPRPGASGYTF. CDR3 nucleotides: TGCAGTGCCCACCCCCGACCAGGGGCTAGTGGCTACACCTTC.

The chain couples TRBV2 to TRBJ1-2; D call uncertain. V lost 7 bases and J lost 6, with 6 bases in between. Germline V gene sequence: CDR1 SNHLY, CDR2 FYNNEI. There are 10 residues in the CDR3. CDR3 sequence reads: CASMGNGYTF. Here the CDR3 DNA reads TGTGCCAGCATGGGAAATGGCTACACCTTC.

Note on this clonotype: The CDR3 does not close with the conserved phenylalanine or tryptophan, likely indicating a read error. The V gene is TRBV20-1, the J gene TRBJ2-7; no definite D call. The V end was cut by 5 bases, the J end by 3 bases, with 20 bases between. This CDR3 comprises 15 residues. Germline-derived CDR1 and CDR2 are DFQATT and SNEGSKA (reference sequence). The CDR3 reads CSAPRRGAAHYEQYS. CDR3 DNA sequence: TGCAGTGCTCCCAGGCGAGGCGCTGCACACTACGAGCAGTACTCC.

This clonotype was recorded many times. The V gene is TRBV28, the J gene TRBJ1-1, with TRBD1 identical over 9 bases. CDR1 and CDR2 (germline): MDHEN, SYDVKM. This CDR3 comprises 12 residues. Trimming at V came to 6 bases and at J to 9 bases, leaving 5 bases not matched to a gene. CDR3 residues: CASRETGGKAFF. DNA for the CDR3: TGTGCCAGCAGGGAGACAGGGGGTAAAGCTTTCTTT.

V and J are TRBV7-6 and TRBJ2-5; possible D gene TRBD2, 6 bases. CDR3 length equals 14 residues. CDR1 is SGHVS and CDR2 is FNYEAQ in the germline V gene. Trimming left V 3 bases short and J 8 bases short, with 16 bases between. The CDR3 protein is CASSFPPGEATQYF. The CDR3, as DNA: TGTGCCAGCAGCTTCCCGCCGGGAGAGGCTACCCAGTACTTC.

Many counts were recorded for this clonotype. This chain uses TRBV5-5 with TRBJ2-7; D not resolved. Deletions cut 0 bases from V and 2 bases from J, with 6 bases between. The germline gives CDR1 SGHKS, CDR2 YYEKEE (reference sequence). The CDR3 is made up of 13 amino acids. For the CDR3, the DNA is TGTGCCAGCAGCTTGGACTATACCTACGAGCAGTACTTC. Amino acid sequence: CASSLDYTYEQYF.

The chain combines TRBV2 with TRBJ1-1; tentative D call: TRBD1 (5 bases). Germline values: CDR1 SNHLY, CDR2 FYNNEI. The CDR3 has 13 amino acids. With 6 bases removed from V and 3 bases from J, the gap between germline ends came to 11 bases. CDR3: CASRVDSHTEAFF. In DNA form, the CDR3 reads TGTGCCAGCAGGGTCGACAGTCACACTGAAGCTTTCTTT.